Sequencing of this T cell receptor beta chain was carried out in a study of neurological immune-mediated disorders. Study context: Secondary progressive cases numbered 3 among the roughly 34 multiple sclerosis patients, while the other 31 were relapsing-remitting.

V lost 5 bases and J lost 1; bases outside the gene matches: 2. Germline CDR1 and CDR2: SQVTM and ANQGSEA. The CDR3 has 14 amino acids. TCRdb itself ran the 5' RACE reads through MiXCR, one entry per CDR3 protein. The table lists tens of thousands of distinct CDR3 sequences, approximately 2.4% of them singletons. This clonotype showed up many times. The chain couples TRBV29-1 to TRBJ2-2, with 9 nucleotides matching TRBD1. The TCR comes from a woman between 25 and 40 years old with multiple sclerosis. Sequences were obtained from PBMCs. CDR3 region: CSVWDRENTGELFF. The DNA for the CDR3 is TGCAGCGTTTGGGACAGGGAGAACACCGGGGAGCTGTTTTTT.